The 26 T cell receptor beta chains below all came from one sample that was sequenced in a study of blood T cell repertoires in COVID-19. Profiled with immunoSEQ multiplex PCR; TCRdb holds only in-frame clones, not every one. The sample lists more than 45,000 clones; around 85% were seen once. Sequenced: peripheral blood. All receptors come from a human donor in a cohort sampled during active COVID-19.

By share, this clone ranks as medium-sized. The rearrangement uses TRBV5-5 and TRBJ2-7; the D is unclear. The CDR3 has 15 amino acids. Germline CDR1 reads SGHKS; CDR2 reads YYEKEE (reference sequence). V dropped 0 bases and J dropped 0 bases, with 10 bases sitting between them. CDR3 region: CASSLELFFSYEQYF. CDR3 in DNA: TGTGCCAGCAGCTTGGAACTGTTCTTCTCCTACGAGCAGTACTTC.

This chain joins TRBV20-1 and TRBJ2-1; D is undetermined. The V gene's germline CDR1 is DFQATT and CDR2 SNEGSKA (reference sequence). V was trimmed by 3 bases and J by 11 bases, leaving 8 bases between them. The CDR3 runs 10 residues. CDR3 sequence reads: CSASLKQQFF. Written as DNA, the CDR3 is TGCAGTGCTAGCCTCAAGCAGCAGTTCTTC.

The rearrangement joins TRBV7-9 to TRBJ2-7; 8 bases are a match to TRBD1. The trim removed 4 bases at V and 4 bases at J, leaving 3 bases unmatched. The CDR3 contains 13 residues. Germline values: CDR1 SEHNR, CDR2 FQNEAQ (reference sequence). The CDR3 loop is CASSSGGLYEQYF. The DNA of the CDR3 is TGTGCCAGCAGCTCAGGGGGCTTATACGAGCAGTACTTC.

A single count supports this clone. The gene calls are TRBV19 and TRBJ2-3; D may be TRBD2 (6 bases). The CDR3 has 15 amino acids. V was pared by 7 bases and J by 5 bases, with 19 bases between. Germline CDR1 LNHDA, CDR2 SQIVND (reference sequence). CDR3 sequence reads: CASIRGGVGGDTQYF. Here the CDR3 DNA reads TGTGCCAGTATCCGAGGCGGTGTCGGGGGAGATACGCAGTATTTT.

This sequence joins TRBV3-1 (or the pseudogene TRBV3-2) and TRBJ2-3; 7 bases are a match to TRBD2. The J segment lost 0 bases and the V segment lost 4 bases, leaving 7 bases of the junction unmatched. CDR1 is LGHDT and CDR2 is YNNKEL in the germline V gene (reference sequence). The CDR3 totals 16 residues. CDR3 bases: TGTGCCAGCAGCCTGCAGCGGGGCCCTAGCACAGATACGCAGTATTTT. It encodes CASSLQRGPSTDTQYF.

V usage is TRBV3-1 (or the pseudogene TRBV3-2) and J usage is TRBJ1-5; D may be TRBD1 (6 bases). CDR1 is LGHDT, CDR2 YNNKEL, per germline (reference sequence). The CDR3 is 16 residues long. Trimming cost V 0 bases and J 3 bases, with 12 bases left between them. The chain's CDR3 is CASSQEGGGLNQPQHF. In DNA form, the CDR3 reads TGTGCCAGCAGCCAAGAAGGGGGAGGGCTCAATCAGCCCCAGCATTTT.

This clone was seen just once. J is TRBJ2-7 and V is TRBV6-6; the match to TRBD1 covers 9 bases. CDR1 and CDR2 from the germline V gene are MNHNY and SVGAGI (reference sequence). J lost 7 bases, V lost 6 bases, and 7 bases had no gene match. This CDR3 comprises 13 residues. The chain's CDR3 is CASRGQGPGEQYF. The CDR3 bases are TGTGCCAGCAGGGGACAGGGACCGGGAGAGCAGTACTTC.

The chain employs TRBV29-1 and TRBJ2-1, with 7 bases that match TRBD1. This CDR3 is built from 14 residues. The trim removed 3 bases at V and 5 bases at J, leaving 7 bases unmatched. CDR1 and CDR2 (germline): SQVTM, ANQGSEA. CDR3 loop: CSVDVGTADNEQFF. The CDR3 DNA reads TGCAGCGTTGACGTTGGGACAGCAGACAATGAGCAGTTCTTC.

The rearrangement joins TRBV6-2 or TRBV6-3 to TRBJ2-7, with 12 nucleotides matching TRBD1. Germline CDR1 is MNHEY and CDR2 is SVGEGT. V shed 6 bases and J 6 bases; nucleotides not matched to a gene: 12. The CDR3 covers 16 residues. The CDR3 DNA sequence: TGTGCCAGCAGCGATGCACCGGGACAGGGGGCAGGCGAGCAGTACTTC. This codes for CASSDAPGQGAGEQYF.

The chain joins TRBV9 to TRBJ2-3, with 13 bases identical to TRBD2. Germline lookup yields CDR1 SGDLS and CDR2 YYNGEE. V lost 3 bases to trimming and J lost 5 bases; unmatched junction nucleotides: 9. The CDR3 has 17 residues. The CDR3 nucleotides are TGTGCCAGCAGCGCCTTCTTCGGGACTAGCGGGAAAGATACGCAGTATTTT. Its translation is CASSAFFGTSGKDTQYF.

V and J are TRBV4-3 and TRBJ1-2; D unclear. This CDR3 comprises 15 residues. Per germline, CDR1 LGHNA and CDR2 YSLEER. V lost 0 bases to trimming and J lost 2 bases, with 10 bases between them. CDR3 in DNA: TGCGCCAGCAGCCAAGATAGGTCGGGGAACTATGGCTACACCTTC. Its protein product is CASSQDRSGNYGYTF.

CDR3 region: CASSLGQRGIYGYTF. CDR3 DNA: TGTGCCAGCAGCTTAGGTCAGCGGGGAATCTATGGCTACACCTTC. The chain links TRBV7-8 to TRBJ1-2; no definite D call. Trimming removed 1 base from V and 4 bases from J, with 13 bases in between. Germline lookup yields CDR1 SGHVS and CDR2 FQNEAQ. CDR3 size: 15 residues.

This clone came up a few times. The chain combines TRBV5-1 with TRBJ2-7, with 7 bases lining up with TRBD1. Germline CDR1 reads SGHRS; CDR2 reads YFSETQ. This CDR3 region has 15 residues. V lost 0 bases, J lost 1 base, and 4 bases stayed unmatched. CDR3 in amino acids: CASSLAGTASYEQYF. Here the CDR3 DNA reads TGCGCCAGCAGCTTGGCCGGGACAGCGTCCTACGAGCAGTACTTC.

CDR3 bases: TGTGCCAGCAGCACCGGGACAGGAGATGAAAAACTGTTTTTT. It yields the protein CASSTGTGDEKLFF. This chain links TRBV6-2 or TRBV6-3 with TRBJ1-4, with 8 positions matching TRBD1. The CDR3 runs 14 residues. V was pared by 6 bases and J by 6 bases, with 6 bases of the junction left unmatched. Germline V CDR1 and CDR2: MNHEY, SVGEGT.

This clone was observed once. This chain joins TRBV5-6 and TRBJ2-1, with D perhaps TRBD2 (6 bases). CDR3 length: 15 amino acids. The V end lost 4 bases, the J end lost 3 bases, and 14 bases lay between the germline ends. CDR1 is SGHDT, CDR2 YYEEEE, per germline. The CDR3 spells CASSMAGGIYNEQFF. The CDR3 coding sequence is TGTGCCAGCAGCATGGCCGGGGGTATCTACAATGAGCAGTTCTTC.

This clone was observed a single time. The chain couples TRBV19 to TRBJ1-5, with D unresolved. Trimming removed 5 bases from V and 2 bases from J, with 7 bases in between. Germline CDR1 LNHDA, CDR2 SQIVND (reference sequence). The CDR3 has 13 residues. CDR3 in DNA: TGTGCCAGTAGTGGAGTAGGCAATCAGCCCCAGCATTTT. The encoded protein is CASSGVGNQPQHF.

CDR3 nucleotides: TGCAGTTGCCTAGCAGATACGCAGTATTTT. This translates into CSCLADTQYF. The rearrangement uses TRBV20-1 and TRBJ2-3, with D unresolved. Trimming took 8 bases from V and 4 from J, leaving 7 bases between them. This CDR3 has 10 amino acids. Germline V gives CDR1 DFQATT, CDR2 SNEGSKA (reference sequence).

The genes are TRBV7-9 and TRBJ2-7; 7 positions match TRBD1. The V gene end was trimmed by 2 bases and the J gene end by 6 bases; junction bases not matched to a gene: 4. The CDR3 has 13 amino acids. Germline assignment: CDR1 SEHNR and CDR2 FQNEAQ (reference sequence). CDR3 protein: CASSLTGALEQYF. The CDR3 coding sequence is TGTGCCAGCAGCTTAACAGGGGCGCTCGAGCAGTACTTC. Full variable domain (outside the CDR3, taken from reference TRBV7-9 and TRBJ2-7): DTGVSQNPRHKITKRGQNVTFRCDPISEHNRLYWYRQTLGQGPEFLTYFQNEAQLEKSRLLSDRFSAERPKGSFSTLEIQRTEQGDSAMYLCASSLTGALEQYFGPGTRLTVT.

This clone was counted only a few times. The rearrangement uses TRBV6-5 and TRBJ1-2; 11 nucleotides line up with TRBD1. Germline values: CDR1 MNHEY, CDR2 SVGAGI. Trimming removed 2 bases from V and 4 bases from J; junction bases left unmatched: 6. This CDR3 is 16 amino acids long. CDR3 DNA: TGTGCCAGCAGTTACACCCGGACAGGGGGCGGCTATGGCTACACCTTC. Its protein is CASSYTRTGGGYGYTF.

The V and J genes are TRBV11-2 and TRBJ2-5; perhaps TRBD2 as D (6 bases). CDR1 is SGHAT, CDR2 FQNNGV, per germline. Trimming cost V 1 base and J 2 bases, with 14 bases left between them. The CDR3 length is 16 residues. CDR3 sequence reads: CASSLAASVYQETQYF. The CDR3 nucleotides are TGTGCCAGCAGCTTAGCGGCTAGCGTGTATCAAGAGACCCAGTACTTC.

With respect to this clone: At one of its ends the junction is not consistent with the germline gene, which may arise from a read error. The rearrangement links TRBV2 to TRBJ1-3, with D possibly being TRBD1 (5 bases). CDR3 length: 14 amino acids. Germline CDR1 reads SNHLY; CDR2 reads FYNNEI. CDR3 amino acids: CASRKGQGGYTIYF. The CDR3 DNA sequence: TGTGCCAGCAGGAAGGGGCAGGGTGGATACACCATATATTTT.

J is TRBJ2-1 and V is TRBV3-1 (or the pseudogene TRBV3-2), with TRBD2 identical over 9 bases. This CDR3 has 17 amino acids. Trimming took 1 base from V and 6 from J; bases not matched to a gene: 10. The germline gives CDR1 LGHDT, CDR2 YNNKEL (reference sequence). CDR3: CASSQGGLAGNFNEQFF. In DNA form, the CDR3 reads TGTGCCAGCAGCCAAGGCGGTCTAGCGGGGAACTTCAATGAGCAGTTCTTC.

CDR3 nucleotides: TGTGCCAGCAGCAAAAGGACCTTTCTTCGACTAGCGGGGGGGAACTCTCGGGAGACCCAGTACTTC. This codes for CASSKRTFLRLAGGNSRETQYF. This rearrangement joins TRBV21-1 to TRBJ2-5; TRBD2, the D gene given by the table, was not confirmed from the DNA. TRBV21-1 is reported as a pseudogene. The length of the CDR3 is 22 residues.

DNA for the CDR3: TGCGCCAGCAGCGCGAGTCCGGGACAGGGGAAAGGGGGCACAGATACGCAGTATTTT. Amino acids: CASSASPGQGKGGTDTQYF. J is TRBJ2-3 and V is TRBV5-1; 10 bases agree with TRBD1. With 4 bases clipped from V and 1 base from J, the junction kept 15 bases outside the gene matches. Germline V gene data show CDR1 as SGHRS and CDR2 as YFSETQ. This CDR3 spans 19 amino acids.

The chain uses TRBV18 and TRBJ1-1, with 9 bases identical to TRBD1. Germline assignment: CDR1 KGHSH and CDR2 LQKENI. The CDR3 is 14 residues long. V shed 4 bases, J shed 3 bases, and the junction held 3 bases outside the gene matches. For the CDR3, the DNA is TGTGCCAGCTCACAACAGGGGGCCGACACTGAAGCTTTCTTT. Protein product: CASSQQGADTEAFF. The variable domain in full, completed from reference TRBV18 and TRBJ1-1, reads NAGVMQNPRHLVRRRGQEARLRCSPMKGHSHVYWYRQLPEEGLKFMVYLQKENIIDESGMPKERFSAEFPKEGPSILRIQQVVRGDSAAYFCASSQQGADTEAFFGQGTRLTVV.

This chain uses TRBV3-1 (or the pseudogene TRBV3-2) with TRBJ2-1; 9 bases line up with TRBD1. The CDR3 runs to 16 residues. The germline CDR1 and CDR2 sequences are LGHDT and YNNKEL (reference sequence). Germline trimming cut 4 bases from V and 7 bases from J; bases unmatched to any gene: 11. CDR3 nucleotides: TGTGCCAGCAGCCGCGATTTGGGGACAGGGCAAAATGAGCAGTTCTTC. Its translation: CASSRDLGTGQNEQFF.